This T cell receptor (beta chain) came from a study of cytomegalovirus exposure and HLA in healthy donors. General study findings and limits: In vitro testing confirmed a few CMV-associated chains as specific for CMV antigens. Analysis performed later found over 15,000 TCR beta sequences associated with HLA alleles at 0.05 false discovery rate.

There are 16 residues in the CDR3. Trimming took 1 base from V and 1 from J; bases not matched to a gene: 5. From germline, CDR1 is SGHDT and CDR2 YYEEEE. Amplification used 60 Vbeta primers and 13 Jbeta primers. The repertoire was sequenced with immunoSEQ multiplex PCR; TCRdb's copy has only in-frame clones and lacks some. The data show 150,000 or so clones, around 79% seen once. Notes on this clone: Its antigen remains unidentified.

The V call is TRBV5-6, the J call TRBJ2-7; TRBD1 matches 10 bases. This receptor was taken from a man aged 25 to 45 in good health and CMV-seropositive. The source material was PBMCs. Written as DNA, the CDR3 is TGTGCCAGCAGCTTGAAACGGGACAGGGGTTCCTACGAGCAGTACTTC. It encodes CASSLKRDRGSYEQYF.